The clone carrying this T cell receptor beta chain came up a few times. Trimming cost V 5 bases and J 1 base; bases outside gene matches: 3. This CDR3 comprises 15 residues. From germline, CDR1 is SNHLY and CDR2 FYNNEI. The PCR was carried out with 60 Vbeta primers and 13 Jbeta primers. The assay was immunoSEQ multiplex PCR, and TCRdb's table has in-frame clones only and misses some. The profile shows some 140,000 clones, about two thirds of them singletons. This entry is derived from a study of cytomegalovirus exposure and HLA in healthy donors. The sequencing input was PBMCs. This sequence joins TRBV2 and TRBJ2-5; 11 bases match TRBD2. The source is a woman in her thirties or forties in good health and CMV-seronegative. The CDR3 protein is CASSYGLAGQETQYF. CDR3 coding DNA: TGTGCCAGCAGTTATGGACTAGCGGGCCAAGAGACCCAGTACTTC. Full variable domain (missing parts from reference TRBV2 and TRBJ2-5): EPEVTQTPSHQVTQMGQEVILRCVPISNHLYFYWYRQILGQKVEFLVSFYNNEISEKSEIFDDQFSVERPDGSNFTLKIRSTKLEDSAMYFCASSYGLAGQETQYFGPGTRLLVL.